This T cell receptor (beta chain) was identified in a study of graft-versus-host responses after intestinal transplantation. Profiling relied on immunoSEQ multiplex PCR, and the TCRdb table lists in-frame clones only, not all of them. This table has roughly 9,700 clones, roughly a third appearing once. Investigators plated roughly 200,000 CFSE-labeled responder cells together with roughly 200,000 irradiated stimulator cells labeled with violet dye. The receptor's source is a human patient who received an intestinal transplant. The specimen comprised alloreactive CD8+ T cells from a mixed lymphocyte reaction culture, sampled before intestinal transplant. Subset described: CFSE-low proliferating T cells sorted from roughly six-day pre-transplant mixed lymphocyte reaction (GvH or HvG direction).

CDR3 nucleotide sequence: TGTGCCAGCAGCACAGCACTAGCGGGACCCGAGCAGTACTTC. Translating gives CASSTALAGPEQYF. The chain links TRBV5-6 to TRBJ2-7, with TRBD2 matching 10 bases. The CDR3 is made up of 14 amino acids. With V trimmed by 4 bases and J by 6 bases, 7 bases remained unmatched. Germline lookup yields CDR1 SGHDT and CDR2 YYEEEE.